This T cell receptor (beta chain) comes out of a study of blood T cell repertoires in COVID-19. The CDR3 spans 15 residues. V lost 4 bases, J lost 7 bases, and 7 bases stayed unmatched. Germline lookup yields CDR1 MNHEY and CDR2 SVGAGI. Sequenced by immunoSEQ multiplex PCR; TCRdb stores in-frame clones only, minus some. The repertoire consists of about 340,000 clones, with roughly nine tenths occurring once and the leading ten covering approximately 18%. This clone showed up just once. The gene calls are TRBV6-5 and TRBJ1-5; 10 bases fit TRBD1. The sample was PBMCs or T cells enriched from blood (not recorded which). The clonotype originates from a woman younger than 45 who had recovered from COVID-19. The CDR3 here is CASSSGQGSGQPQHF. CDR3 nucleotides: TGTGCCAGCAGTTCGGGACAGGGGTCTGGACAGCCCCAGCATTTT.